This T cell receptor beta chain was recovered during a study of molecular identifiers for immune sequencing clone quantification. General observations from the study: Spiked Jurkat TCR RNA equal to one cell could reportedly be picked out among 940,000 or so naive cells. Highly expanded clone sizes could be underestimated through barcode sharing by identical TCR molecules. Under 1% of molecules in naive cells, but over 99% of effector molecules, belonged to clones above 20 RNA copies.

The germline V gene encodes CDR1 SEHNR and CDR2 FQNEAQ (reference sequence). The CDR3 covers 12 residues. Based on a CD8+CD4-CCR7+CD45RA+ profile, naive CD8 T cells were sorted. From the PCR reads, TCRdb called clonotypes with MiXCR, one entry per CDR3 protein. The sample has 490,000 or so distinct CDR3 sequences; around 23% are singletons. A word on this clonotype: Its antigen is still unknown. It may be a read error: a sequence one base away is much more abundant.

Source material: naive CD8+ T cells from blood, with Jurkat cell RNA spiked in. Subset: FACS-sorted CD8+CD4-CCR7+CD45RA+ naive T cells. The V call is TRBV7-9, the J call TRBJ2-5; possibly TRBD2 for D (6 bases). The sequence derives from a human donor in good health. Some libraries in this study had Jurkat cell RNA spiked in. The CDR3 protein is CATRDLREPQYF. The DNA for the CDR3 is TGTGCCACGCGGGACTTGAGAGAGCCCCAGTACTTC.